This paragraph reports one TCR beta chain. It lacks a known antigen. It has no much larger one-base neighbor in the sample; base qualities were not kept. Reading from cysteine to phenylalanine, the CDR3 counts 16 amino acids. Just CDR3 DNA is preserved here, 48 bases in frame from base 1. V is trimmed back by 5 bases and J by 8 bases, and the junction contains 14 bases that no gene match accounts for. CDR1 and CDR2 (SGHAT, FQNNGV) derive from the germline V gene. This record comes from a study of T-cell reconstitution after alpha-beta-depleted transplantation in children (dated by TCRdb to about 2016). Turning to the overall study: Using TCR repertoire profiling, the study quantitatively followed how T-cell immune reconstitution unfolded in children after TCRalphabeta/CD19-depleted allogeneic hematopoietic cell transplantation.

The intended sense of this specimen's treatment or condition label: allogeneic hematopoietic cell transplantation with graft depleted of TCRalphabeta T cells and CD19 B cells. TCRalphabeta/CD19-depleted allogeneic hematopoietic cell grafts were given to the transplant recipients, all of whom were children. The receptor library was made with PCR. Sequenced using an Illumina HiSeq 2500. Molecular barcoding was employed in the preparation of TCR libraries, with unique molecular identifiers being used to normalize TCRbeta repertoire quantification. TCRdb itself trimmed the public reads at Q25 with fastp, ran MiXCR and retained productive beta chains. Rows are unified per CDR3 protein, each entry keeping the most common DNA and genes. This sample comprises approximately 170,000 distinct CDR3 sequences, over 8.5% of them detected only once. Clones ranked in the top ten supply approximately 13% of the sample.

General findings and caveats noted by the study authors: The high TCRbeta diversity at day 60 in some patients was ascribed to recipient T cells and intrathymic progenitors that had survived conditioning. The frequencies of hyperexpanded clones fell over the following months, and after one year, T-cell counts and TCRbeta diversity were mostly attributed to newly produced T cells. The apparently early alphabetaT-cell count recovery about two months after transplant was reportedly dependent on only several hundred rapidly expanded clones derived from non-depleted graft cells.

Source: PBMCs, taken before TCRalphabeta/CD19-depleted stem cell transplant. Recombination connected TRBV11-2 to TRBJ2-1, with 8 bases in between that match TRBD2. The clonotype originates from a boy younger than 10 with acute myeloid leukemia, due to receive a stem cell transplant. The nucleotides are TGTGCCAGCAGCCGAGGGATCAGCGGGAGTCGCTATGAGCAGTTCTTC. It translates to CASSRGISGSRYEQFF.